The 26 T cell receptor beta chains reported below all come from one sample, sequenced in a study of T cells after yellow fever vaccination. TCRdb itself ran the 5' RACE reads through MiXCR, one entry per CDR3 protein. The sample shows some 500,000 distinct CDR3 sequences, roughly 14% of them seen only once. The sequenced sample was PBMCs, obtained on the day of the yellow fever booster vaccination. These receptors came from a man aged 25-40 years who received the YFV17D yellow fever vaccine.

This clonotype was recorded a few times. The chain combines TRBV5-4 with TRBJ2-3; D call uncertain. There are 13 residues in the CDR3. Trimming left V 1 base short and J 5 bases short, with 8 bases between. CDR1 SGHNT and CDR2 YYREEE come from the germline V gene (reference sequence). CDR3 coding DNA: TGTGCCAGCAGCTTGAGATTCCAAGATACGCAGTATTTT. Translation: CASSLRFQDTQYF.

The rearrangement joins TRBV4-3 to TRBJ2-2; 9 bases align to TRBD2. V lost 0 bases to trimming and J lost 2 bases; unmatched junction nucleotides: 10. The CDR3 runs 19 residues. Germline CDR1 and CDR2: LGHNA and YSLEER. CDR3 in DNA: TGCGCCAGCAGCCAAGAGGTCCCGGGACTAGCAGATAACACCGGGGAGCTGTTTTTT. Residues: CASSQEVPGLADNTGELFF.

Many counts were recorded for this clonotype. The chain links TRBV7-9 to TRBJ2-4; 8 nucleotides agree with TRBD2. CDR1 is SEHNR and CDR2 is FQNEAQ in the germline V gene (reference sequence). This CDR3 is 15 amino acids long. The V gene end was trimmed by 5 bases and the J gene end by 6 bases; junction bases not matched to a gene: 9. As DNA, the CDR3 is TGTGCCAGCAGCGCCAACAGCGGGAGTATAAACATTCAGTACTTC. It encodes CASSANSGSINIQYF. Filled out from reference TRBV7-9 and TRBJ2-4, the complete variable domain reads DTGVSQNPRHKITKRGQNVTFRCDPISEHNRLYWYRQTLGQGPEFLTYFQNEAQLEKSRLLSDRFSAERPKGSFSTLEIQRTEQGDSAMYLCASSANSGSINIQYFGAGTRLSVL.

Many counts were recorded for this clonotype. The V and J genes are TRBV30 and TRBJ2-5; TRBD1 aligns across 7 bases. The V gene's germline CDR1 is GTSNPN and CDR2 SVGIG (reference sequence). This CDR3 has 12 amino acids. V was clipped by 2 bases and J by 4 bases; unmatched bases: 1. This CDR3 reads CAWSYRGETQYF. The CDR3 DNA sequence: TGTGCCTGGAGTTACAGGGGAGAGACCCAGTACTTC.

The genes are TRBV7-2 and TRBJ1-3, with D perhaps matching TRBD1 (5 bases). The CDR3 is 15 amino acids. The V end lost 5 bases, the J end lost 0 bases, and 11 bases lay between the germline ends. CDR1 and CDR2 from the germline V gene are SGHTA and FQGNSA. The CDR3 region is CASSPGGGSGNTIYF. The CDR3 bases are TGTGCCAGCAGCCCGGGGGGGGGCTCTGGAAACACCATATATTTT. Full variable domain (outside the CDR3, taken from reference TRBV7-2 and TRBJ1-3): GAGVSQSPSNKVTEKGKDVELRCDPISGHTALYWYRQSLGQGLEFLIYFQGNSAPDKSGLPSDRFSAERTGGSVSTLTIQRTQQEDSAVYLCASSPGGGSGNTIYFGEGSWLTVV.

There are a few counts of this clonotype. The gene calls are TRBV29-1 and TRBJ2-7; 8 positions match TRBD1. The CDR3 covers 13 residues. Germline values: CDR1 SQVTM, CDR2 ANQGSEA. The trim removed 6 bases at V and 4 bases at J, leaving 8 bases unmatched. DNA for the CDR3: TGCAGCGTAATGGACAGGGAATATTACGAGCAGTACTTC. This codes for CSVMDREYYEQYF.

This rearrangement joins TRBV5-1 to TRBJ2-5; D remains ambiguous. Germline CDR1 and CDR2: SGHRS and YFSETQ. V lost 4 bases and J 5 bases, leaving 12 bases between the germline ends. The CDR3 has 13 amino acids. In DNA form, the CDR3 reads TGCGCCAGCAGCCCCTCGCCAGAGGAGACCCAGTACTTC. Amino acid sequence: CASSPSPEETQYF.

In its sample, this clonotype was seen a few times. At one end, the junction sequence differs from germline, possibly due to a read error. The V and J genes are TRBV3-1 and TRBJ2-3; weak D call: TRBD2 (5 bases). Looked up from germline, CDR1 is LGHDT and CDR2 is YNNKEL (reference sequence). The CDR3 consists of 16 residues. The CDR3 DNA reads as TGTGCCTGCAGCCAAGACGTCATGGTGAGGGCAGATACGCAGTATTTT. As protein: CACSQDVMVRADTQYF.

This clonotype appeared a few times. The V and J genes are TRBV27 and TRBJ1-1, with D tentatively TRBD1 (5 bases). Trimming pared 3 bases from V and 3 bases from J, leaving 8 bases between. The germline V gene has CDR1 MNHEY and CDR2 SMNVEV (reference sequence). The CDR3 is made up of 13 amino acids. The CDR3: CASSFRGYTEAFF. In DNA form, the CDR3 reads TGTGCCAGCAGTTTCCGGGGGTACACTGAAGCTTTCTTT.

The chain is built from TRBV24-1 and TRBJ2-7, with D uncertain. CDR1 KGHDR and CDR2 SFDVKD come from the germline V gene. The CDR3 spans 18 residues. V shed 4 bases and J shed 3 bases, with 24 bases lying between them. Here the CDR3 reads CATSDPPGVFTQHYEQYF. As DNA, the CDR3 is TGTGCCACCAGTGACCCCCCGGGTGTTTTTACACAACACTACGAGCAGTACTTC.

V gene TRBV12-3 or TRBV12-4 combines with J gene TRBJ1-4, with unresolved D. This CDR3 contains 16 residues. The V end lost 0 bases, the J end lost 0 bases, and 8 bases lay between the germline ends. CDR3 DNA sequence: TGTGCCAGCAGTTTAGCACGACCTGCAACTAATGAAAAACTGTTTTTT. Translating gives CASSLARPATNEKLFF.

The chain has TRBV7-2 and TRBJ2-2; 9 positions agree with TRBD1. CDR3 size: 16 residues. The V gene's germline CDR1 is SGHTA and CDR2 FQGNSA. The J segment lost 7 bases and the V segment lost 8 bases, leaving 14 bases of the junction unmatched. In nucleotides, the CDR3 is TGTGCCAGCTCACGGGGACAGGGAGGAACTGGCGGGGAGCTGTTTTTT. Amino acids: CASSRGQGGTGGELFF.

This clonotype was seen many times. The rearrangement uses TRBV20-1 and TRBJ2-7; D is possibly TRBD2 (5 bases). Germline values: CDR1 DFQATT, CDR2 SNEGSKA (reference sequence). V was trimmed by 5 bases and J by 1 base, leaving 12 bases between them. This CDR3 region has 13 residues. CDR3 amino acids: CSAYNGISYEQYF. The CDR3 region has the DNA TGCAGTGCTTATAACGGGATTTCCTACGAGCAGTACTTC.

The chain couples TRBV18 to TRBJ1-3; the match to TRBD1 covers 7 bases. Germline V CDR1 and CDR2: KGHSH, LQKENI. There are 16 residues in the CDR3. V lost 4 bases to trimming and J lost 0 bases; unmatched junction nucleotides: 6. The CDR3 DNA follows: TGTGCCAGCTCACTACAGACAGGGAACTCTGGAAACACCATATATTTT. Protein: CASSLQTGNSGNTIYF.

This clonotype occurred a few times. This chain connects TRBV18 to TRBJ2-5; the D is unclear. This CDR3 region has 15 residues. Deletions cut 1 base from V and 2 bases from J, with 11 bases between. Germline lookup yields CDR1 KGHSH and CDR2 LQKENI. CDR3 sequence (DNA): TGTGCCAGCTCACCACGAGTAGGCTCTCAAGAGACCCAGTACTTC. Protein sequence: CASSPRVGSQETQYF.

In its sample, this clonotype was seen once. The chain recombines TRBV7-2 with TRBJ2-1; 8 nucleotides align to TRBD2. CDR3 length equals 14 residues. V trimming: 4 bases; J trimming: 7 bases; junction bases outside the gene matches: 6. Germline lookup yields CDR1 SGHTA and CDR2 FQGNSA. CDR3 in DNA: TGTGCCAGCAGCTATGGGGCTAGCGGGAATGAGCAGTTCTTC. The encoded protein is CASSYGASGNEQFF.

In this sample, this clonotype turned up a few times. The chain couples TRBV20-1 to TRBJ2-7; D gene uncertain. The CDR3 is 11 residues long. The germline CDR1 and CDR2 sequences are DFQATT and SNEGSKA (reference sequence). V was clipped by 3 bases and J by 1 base, with 4 bases between them. DNA of the CDR3: TGCAGTGCTAGTGCATCCTACGAGCAGTACTTC. Protein product: CSASASYEQYF.

This clonotype was picked up a small number of times. The chain uses TRBV20-1 and TRBJ2-6; 11 bases agree with TRBD1. CDR1 is DFQATT and CDR2 is SNEGSKA in the germline V gene (reference sequence). Trimming cost V 6 bases and J 2 bases; bases outside gene matches: 3. CDR3 length equals 15 residues. As DNA, the CDR3 is TGCAGTGCGCTGGGACAGGGGGCTGGGGCCAACGTCCTGACTTTC. Its translation is CSALGQGAGANVLTF.

This clonotype was seen a handful of times. The chain joins TRBV27 to TRBJ2-7, with TRBD2 as a possible D gene (7 bases). Looked up from germline, CDR1 is MNHEY and CDR2 is SMNVEV (reference sequence). Trimming took 11 bases from V and 7 from J, leaving 21 bases between them. The CDR3 loop spans 13 amino acids. CDR3 in amino acids: CAVTGGGLREQYF. The CDR3 nucleotides read TGTGCCGTGACTGGGGGGGGGCTAAGGGAGCAGTACTTC.

This clonotype was detected a few times. The V call is TRBV12-3 or TRBV12-4, the J call TRBJ2-5, with D uncertain. V lost 4 bases and J 5 bases, leaving 14 bases between the germline ends. CDR3 length: 14 amino acids. The chain's CDR3 is CASSSTLLGETQYF. CDR3 DNA sequence: TGTGCCAGCAGTTCAACCTTACTGGGGGAGACCCAGTACTTC.

This clonotype occurred a few times. V usage is TRBV6-2 or TRBV6-3 and J usage is TRBJ2-3; D is ambiguous. The CDR3 runs 14 residues. Deletions cut 6 bases from V and 5 bases from J, with 15 bases between. Germline lookup yields CDR1 MNHEY and CDR2 SVGEGT. In DNA, the CDR3 is TGTGCCAGCAGCCCCATTAGCAATGAAGATACGCAGTATTTT. Amino acids: CASSPISNEDTQYF.

This clonotype was counted only a few times. The chain couples TRBV5-8 to TRBJ1-1, with D possibly matching TRBD1 (6 bases). This CDR3 comprises 13 residues. Trimming shortened V by 5 bases and J by 4 bases, and 12 bases separated the two germline ends. Germline CDR1 SGHTS, CDR2 YDEGEE. CDR3 amino acids: CASSRGAGTEAFF. In DNA form, the CDR3 reads TGTGCCAGCAGTCGGGGGGCGGGCACTGAAGCTTTCTTT.

This clonotype was seen many times. V and J are TRBV5-1 and TRBJ2-2; D gene uncertain. CDR1 is SGHRS and CDR2 is YFSETQ in the germline V gene. Between the trimmed V and J ends, which lost 4 bases and 1 base, there was a span of 5 bases. This CDR3 spans 13 amino acids. The DNA for the CDR3 is TGCGCCAGCAGCACCATGAACACCGGGGAGCTGTTTTTT. It codes for CASSTMNTGELFF. The variable domain in full, with the rest retrieved from reference TRBV5-1 and TRBJ2-2, is KAGVTQTPRYLIKTRGQQVTLSCSPISGHRSVSWYQQTPGQGLQFLFEYFSETQRNKGNFPGRFSGRQFSNSRSEMNVSTLELGDSALYLCASSTMNTGELFFGEGSRLTVL.

The genes are TRBV12-3 or TRBV12-4 and TRBJ1-5, with D unclear. V was shortened by 3 bases and J by 7 bases, with 10 bases between the two germline ends. The CDR3 length is 13 residues. The CDR3 spells CASSLGPEQPQHF. The CDR3 bases are TGTGCCAGCAGTTTGGGCCCAGAACAGCCCCAGCATTTT.

This clonotype came up a few times. The chain joins TRBV29-1 to TRBJ2-1, with D tentatively TRBD2 (10 bases). V lost 7 bases and J 2 bases, leaving 27 bases between the germline ends. The CDR3 covers 18 residues. From germline, CDR1 is SQVTM and CDR2 ANQGSEA. CDR3: CSAKQGASSGSAYNEQFF. As DNA, the CDR3 is TGCAGCGCTAAACAGGGGGCGTCTAGCGGGAGCGCCTACAATGAGCAGTTCTTC.

The chain employs TRBV5-4 and TRBJ2-1; 7 bases map to TRBD2. The trim removed 2 bases at V and 7 bases at J, leaving 21 bases unmatched. Germline CDR1 SGHNT, CDR2 YYREEE (reference sequence). The CDR3 is made up of 19 amino acids. This CDR3 reads CASSFRTGLPGRFRNEQFF. The CDR3 DNA sequence: TGTGCCAGCAGCTTTCGAACGGGACTACCCGGGCGGTTTAGGAATGAGCAGTTCTTC.